This T cell receptor (beta chain) derives from a study of shared clonotypes between healthy human individuals. CDR1 SGHRS and CDR2 YFSETQ come from the germline V gene. This CDR3 has 15 residues. V shed 1 base, J shed 4 bases, and the junction held 5 bases outside the gene matches. Here immunoSEQ multiplex PCR was the method, and the copy in TCRdb shows in-frame clones only, minus some. This sample has under 1,100,000 clones, with about 80% found just once. The TCR originated in a man younger than 35 in good health. Some clones in this sample may be carry-over from other donors' samples. The rearrangement links TRBV5-1 to TRBJ1-1, with 9 bases lining up with TRBD1. What was sequenced was memory CD4+ T cells from PBMCs. The subset is: CD45RA-negative fraction. The CDR3 reads CASSLRDREGTEAFF. As DNA, the CDR3 is TGCGCCAGCAGCTTGCGGGACAGGGAGGGCACTGAAGCTTTCTTT.